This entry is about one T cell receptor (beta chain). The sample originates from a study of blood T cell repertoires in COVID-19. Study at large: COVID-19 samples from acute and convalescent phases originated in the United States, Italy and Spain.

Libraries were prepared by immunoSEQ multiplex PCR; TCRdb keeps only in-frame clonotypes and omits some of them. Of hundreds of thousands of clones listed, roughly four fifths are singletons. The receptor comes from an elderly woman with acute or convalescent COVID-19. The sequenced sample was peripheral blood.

CDR3 sequence: CASSPWTGGGTEAFF. CDR3 in DNA: TGCGCCAGCAGCCCATGGACAGGGGGCGGCACTGAAGCTTTCTTT. The rearrangement links TRBV5-1 to TRBJ1-1; 11 nucleotides agree with TRBD1. Germline CDR1 is SGHRS and CDR2 is YFSETQ. The CDR3 extends over 15 amino acids. The V and J ends lost 4 bases and 4 bases, in that order; junction bases with no gene match: 6.